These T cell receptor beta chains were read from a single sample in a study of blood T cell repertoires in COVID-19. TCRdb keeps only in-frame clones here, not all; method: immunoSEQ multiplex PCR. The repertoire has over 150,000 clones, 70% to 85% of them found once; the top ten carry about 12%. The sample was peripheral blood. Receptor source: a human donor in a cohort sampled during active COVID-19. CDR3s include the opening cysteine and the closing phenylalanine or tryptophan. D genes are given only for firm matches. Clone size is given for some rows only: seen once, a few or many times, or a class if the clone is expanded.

CDR3 DNA: TGCGCCAGCAGCCTAGGTGTCTACGAGCAGTACTTC
CDR3 protein: CASSLGVYEQYF
D gene: NA
V gene: TRBV10-1
CDR3 length: 12
clone size: NA
J gene: TRBJ2-7

CDR3 DNA: TGTGCCAGCAGCTATTGGGCGGGGAGGCTAGCGGACGGACAAGAGACCCAGTACTTC
CDR3 protein: CASSYWAGRLADGQETQYF
D gene: TRBD2
V gene: TRBV7-4
CDR3 length: 19
clone size: NA
J gene: TRBJ2-5

CDR3 DNA: TGTGCCAGCAGCTTAGGACTGGGGACTAGCGGGAGGGACTATGAGCAGTTCTTC
CDR3 protein: CASSLGLGTSGRDYEQFF
D gene: TRBD2
V gene: TRBV11-2
CDR3 length: 18
clone size: many
J gene: TRBJ2-1

CDR3 DNA: TGTGCCAGCACCTCCTCGGACACAGGGCCGTCCCAGCAGTACTTC
CDR3 protein: CASTSSDTGPSQQYF
D gene: NA
V gene: TRBV27
CDR3 length: 15
clone size: NA
J gene: TRBJ2-7

CDR3 DNA: TGTGCCAGCAGCACCACAGGGGCGGAAAACATTCAGTACTTC
CDR3 protein: CASSTTGAENIQYF
D gene: TRBD1
V gene: TRBV7-9
CDR3 length: 14
clone size: NA
J gene: TRBJ2-4

CDR3 DNA: TGTGCCAGCTCACCACCGACTGGATTCGCCTACGAGCAGTACTTC
CDR3 protein: CASSPPTGFAYEQYF
D gene: NA
V gene: TRBV18
CDR3 length: 15
clone size: NA
J gene: TRBJ2-7

CDR3 DNA: TGTGCCACCAGTGACTCCGGGACTAGGTGGCGGGAGCAGTTCTTC
CDR3 protein: CATSDSGTRWREQFF
D gene: TRBD2
V gene: TRBV24-1
CDR3 length: 15
clone size: NA
J gene: TRBJ2-1

CDR3 DNA: TGTGCCAGTAGCGGCAAGGGCTACGAGCAGTACTTC
CDR3 protein: CASSGKGYEQYF
D gene: NA
V gene: TRBV2
CDR3 length: 12
clone size: NA
J gene: TRBJ2-7

CDR3 DNA: TGCGCCAGCAGCAGCCGGCGGCGGAACAATGAGCAGTTCTTC
CDR3 protein: CASSSRRRNNEQFF
D gene: NA
V gene: TRBV5-1
CDR3 length: 14
clone size: NA
J gene: TRBJ2-1

CDR3 DNA: TGTGCCAGCGGGTTTGCGGGAGGAAATTACAATGAGCAGTTCTTC
CDR3 protein: CASGFAGGNYNEQFF
D gene: TRBD2
V gene: TRBV25-1
CDR3 length: 15
clone size: NA
J gene: TRBJ2-1

CDR3 DNA: TGCAGTGCTAGTAGGCAGGCCTACGAGCAGTACTTC
CDR3 protein: CSASRQAYEQYF
D gene: NA
V gene: TRBV20-1
CDR3 length: 12
clone size: NA
J gene: TRBJ2-7

CDR3 DNA: TGTGCCAGTAACCGGGACTTGGCAGGGAATGAGCAGTTCTTC
CDR3 protein: CASNRDLAGNEQFF
D gene: NA
V gene: TRBV19
CDR3 length: 14
clone size: NA
J gene: TRBJ2-1

CDR3 DNA: TGCGCCAGCAGCCGGACAGGGAATCAGCCCCAGCATTTT
CDR3 protein: CASSRTGNQPQHF
D gene: TRBD1
V gene: TRBV5-1
CDR3 length: 13
clone size: NA
J gene: TRBJ1-5

CDR3 DNA: TGTGCCAGCAGTTTAGGGGGGTGGCCAGATACGCAGTATTTT
CDR3 protein: CASSLGGWPDTQYF
D gene: NA
V gene: TRBV28
CDR3 length: 14
clone size: few
J gene: TRBJ2-3

CDR3 DNA: TGTGCCAGCATTGCGTCTCTCCGCACAGATACGCAGTATTTT
CDR3 protein: CASIASLRTDTQYF
D gene: NA
V gene: TRBV2
CDR3 length: 14
clone size: NA
J gene: TRBJ2-3

CDR3 DNA: TGCGCCAGCGAGTCTAGCGTAGGCACCGGGGAGCTGTTTTTT
CDR3 protein: CASESSVGTGELFF
D gene: NA
V gene: TRBV5-1
CDR3 length: 14
clone size: NA
J gene: TRBJ2-2

CDR3 DNA: TGTGCCAGCAGTCCCTACCCCGGAGGGGATGGGGATGAGCAGTTCTTC
CDR3 protein: CASSPYPGGDGDEQFF
D gene: NA
V gene: TRBV27
CDR3 length: 16
clone size: NA
J gene: TRBJ2-1

CDR3 DNA: TGTGCCAGCAGCTTGCGGCTAGCGGGAGCGGTTGAGACCCAGTACTTC
CDR3 protein: CASSLRLAGAVETQYF
D gene: TRBD2
V gene: TRBV5-4
CDR3 length: 16
clone size: NA
J gene: TRBJ2-5

CDR3 DNA: TGCACCAGCAGCCAAGTGAGTAGTTGCAAGGACAGGGGGCTCGATGAGCAGTTCTTC
CDR3 protein: CTSSQVSSCKDRGLDEQFF
D gene: NA
V gene: TRBV1
CDR3 length: 19
clone size: NA
J gene: TRBJ2-1

CDR3 DNA: TGCGCCAGCAGCCCCAGACTCCAAACTGGAAACACCATATATTTT
CDR3 protein: CASSPRLQTGNTIYF
D gene: NA
V gene: TRBV5-1
CDR3 length: 15
clone size: NA
J gene: TRBJ1-3

CDR3 DNA: TGTGCCAGCAGCTCCGGATCGGGGGGGCGGAGAGGCGAGCAGTACTTC
CDR3 protein: CASSSGSGGRRGEQYF
D gene: TRBD2
V gene: TRBV7-6
CDR3 length: 16
clone size: NA
J gene: TRBJ2-7

CDR3 DNA: TGCGCCAGCAGCCAACCGTTGAAGGGAGGGCCCCATACGCAGTATTTT
CDR3 protein: CASSQPLKGGPHTQYF
D gene: TRBD2
V gene: TRBV4-1
CDR3 length: 16
clone size: NA
J gene: TRBJ2-3

CDR3 DNA: TGTGCCAGTAGTAGGACAGCAAATGAGCAGTTCTTC
CDR3 protein: CASSRTANEQFF
D gene: NA
V gene: TRBV19
CDR3 length: 12
clone size: once
J gene: TRBJ2-1

CDR3 DNA: TGTGCCAGCTCACCACGGCAGGGGGCGTACACCGGGGAGCTGTTTTTT
CDR3 protein: CASSPRQGAYTGELFF
D gene: TRBD1
V gene: TRBV18
CDR3 length: 16
clone size: NA
J gene: TRBJ2-2

CDR3 DNA: TGCAGTGCCGGGACAGTTCAGCCCCAGCATTTT
CDR3 protein: CSAGTVQPQHF
D gene: TRBD1
V gene: TRBV20-1
CDR3 length: 11
clone size: NA
J gene: TRBJ1-5

CDR3 DNA: NA
CDR3 protein: CASSWGGGTEAFF
D gene: NA
V gene: TRBV21-1
CDR3 length: 13
clone size: NA
J gene: TRBJ1-1

CDR3 DNA: TGCGCCAGCAGTGGGCATGAAGGAGTGGCATCCGGGGAGCTGTTTTTT
CDR3 protein: CASSGHEGVASGELFF
D gene: NA
V gene: TRBV10-1
CDR3 length: 16
clone size: NA
J gene: TRBJ2-2

CDR3 DNA: TGTGCCAGCAGCTTGGAGGCAGGGGGCGGGTACGAGCAGTACTTC
CDR3 protein: CASSLEAGGGYEQYF
D gene: TRBD1
V gene: TRBV5-5
CDR3 length: 15
clone size: NA
J gene: TRBJ2-7

CDR3 DNA: TGTGCCAGCAAATCGACAGGGGGCTCTGAAAAACTGTTTTTT
CDR3 protein: CASKSTGGSEKLFF
D gene: TRBD1
V gene: TRBV2
CDR3 length: 14
clone size: NA
J gene: TRBJ1-4

CDR3 DNA: TGTGCCAGCAGCCACCCGGGACAGATCGGGAACCTGGCTGAAGCTTTCTTT
CDR3 protein: CASSHPGQIGNLAEAFF
D gene: TRBD1
V gene: TRBV13
CDR3 length: 17
clone size: NA
J gene: TRBJ1-1

CDR3 DNA: TGTGCTAGTGGTTTCCGGACAGGGGTCTCCTACAATGAGCAGTTCTTC
CDR3 protein: CASGFRTGVSYNEQFF
D gene: TRBD1
V gene: TRBV12-5
CDR3 length: 16
clone size: NA
J gene: TRBJ2-1